Listed below are T cell receptor beta chains from one sample, sequenced in a study of blood T cell repertoires in COVID-19. Using immunoSEQ multiplex PCR, the repertoire was profiled, and TCRdb retains in-frame clones only, with some absent. This sample carries some 390,000 clones, roughly nine tenths of them seen once, and the ten largest clones take roughly 1.1%. Sequenced: PBMCs or T cells enriched from blood (not recorded which). Receptors were obtained from a man in his thirties or forties who had recovered from COVID-19. Each CDR3 is given with its conserved first and last residue. D genes are given only for firm matches. Clone size is stated in some rows and not others, as once, few, many or a class when expanded.

TRBJ2-1,TRBV2,TRBD1,-,TGTGCCAGCAGTGGAGGACGAACCGGGACAGGAGGCACGGGTGAGCAGTTCTTC,CASSGGRTGTGGTGEQFF
TRBJ2-7,TRBV4-2,TRBD2,-,TGTGCCAGCAGCCAAGATGGGCGGCTAGCGGGAGGTCTTTACTTC,CASSQDGRLAGGLYF
TRBJ1-4,TRBV6-5,-,-,TGTGCCAGCAGCTTAGGGGCAGGATTCGCGAAACTGTTTTTT,CASSLGAGFAKLFF
TRBJ1-5,TRBV10-3,-,-,TGTGCCATCAGGGCGGGGCTCAATCAGCCCCAGCATTTT,CAIRAGLNQPQHF
TRBJ2-5,TRBV4-1,TRBD2,-,TGCGCCAGCAGTCGGAGCGGGGAGGGGATAGGAGAGACCCAGTACTTC,CASSRSGEGIGETQYF
TRBJ2-7,TRBV18,TRBD2,-,TGTGCCAGCTCCCAAACTAGCGGGGGATCCTACGAGCAGTACTTC,CASSQTSGGSYEQYF
TRBJ2-2,TRBV5-1,TRBD2,few,TGCGCCAGCAGCCCCGGGACTAGCGGGACGAACACCGGGGAGCTGTTTTTT,CASSPGTSGTNTGELFF
TRBJ1-2,TRBV5-4,TRBD1,-,TGTGCCAGCAGCTTGGAGGGGACAGAAGGCTATGGCTACACCTTC,CASSLEGTEGYGYTF
TRBJ1-4,TRBV7-2,-,-,TGTGCCAGCAGCGACACAGTTAATGAAAAACTGTTTTTT,CASSDTVNEKLFF
TRBJ2-7,TRBV7-2,TRBD2,-,TGTGCCAGCAGTCCAGGACTAGCGGAGACCTACGAGCAGTACTTC,CASSPGLAETYEQYF
TRBJ2-7,TRBV4-1,TRBD1,-,TGCGCCAGCAGCCAGGACAGGTATTCCTACGAGCAGTACTTC,CASSQDRYSYEQYF
TRBJ2-1,TRBV12-3/TRBV12-4,TRBD2,-,TGTGCCAGCAGTCCGACTAGCTCTGGTGAGCAGTTCTTC,CASSPTSSGEQFF
TRBJ1-5,TRBV29-1,-,once,TGCAGCGTTGGCCTATGGGGCTGTGGCAATCAGCCCCAGCATTTT,CSVGLWGCGNQPQHF
TRBJ1-4,TRBV19,-,-,TGTGCCAGTAGTATAGGGGCGGGGGCGCTTGGTGAAAAACTGTTTTTT,CASSIGAGALGEKLFF
TRBJ2-3,TRBV3-1/TRBV3-2,TRBD2,-,TGTGCCAGCAGCCAGACTAGCGGGAGCAGCACAGATACGCAGTATTTT,CASSQTSGSSTDTQYF
TRBJ2-2,TRBV18,-,-,TGTGCCAGCTCACTGGGGCAGAACACCGGGGAGCTGTTTTTT,CASSLGQNTGELFF
TRBJ1-3,TRBV3-1/TRBV3-2,-,-,TGTGCCAGCAGCCAAATCCGGGGAACTGGAAACACCATATATTTT,CASSQIRGTGNTIYF
TRBJ2-7,TRBV7-2,-,-,TGTGCCAGCAGCTTAGGAGTTCTTTTCGCCTACGAGCAGTACTTC,CASSLGVLFAYEQYF
TRBJ2-2,TRBV27,-,-,TGTGCCAGCTCGGTTGGTGCCGGGGAGCTGTTTTTT,CASSVGAGELFF
TRBJ2-1,TRBV2,TRBD2,-,TGTGCCAGCAGGATGGGACTAGCGGGAAGTGAGCAGTTCTTC,CASRMGLAGSEQFF
TRBJ2-1,TRBV7-3,-,-,TGTGCCAGCAGCCCACATTTACACAATGAGCAGTTCTTC,CASSPHLHNEQFF
TRBJ2-5,TRBV19,-,-,TGTGCCAGTAGTAGCCGCCGGGCGGGAGAGACCCAGTACTTC,CASSSRRAGETQYF
TRBJ1-2,TRBV14,-,-,TGTGCCAGCAGCCAATCGCGGGGGGACAACTATGGCTACACCTTC,CASSQSRGDNYGYTF
TRBJ2-2,TRBV5-6,TRBD2,-,TGTGCCAGCAGCTTGGACGCGGGGGCGAACACCGGGGAGCTGTTTTTT,CASSLDAGANTGELFF
TRBJ1-6,TRBV30,TRBD1,once,TGTGCCTGGACCGCAGGGGGTAATTCACCCCTCCACTTT,CAWTAGGNSPLHF
TRBJ1-2,TRBV7-9,-,few,TGTGCCAGCAGCTTAGCGAGGGAGGGGGACTATGGCTACACCTTC,CASSLAREGDYGYTF
TRBJ2-7,TRBV19,TRBD1,-,TGTGCCAGTAGTAGGGACAGTATAATCTCCTACGAGCAGTACTTC,CASSRDSIISYEQYF
TRBJ1-5,TRBV19,TRBD1,-,TGTGCCGGGGGGGACAGGGCTGGTCAGCCCCAGCATTTT,CAGGDRAGQPQHF
TRBJ2-2,TRBV11-2,TRBD2,-,TGTGCCAGCACCTTAAGGGACTATTACATGTCGAACACCGGGGAGCTGTTTTTT,CASTLRDYYMSNTGELFF
TRBJ2-5,TRBV3-1/TRBV3-2,-,-,TGTGCCAGCAGCCAATCGGCGGCCCAGTACTTC,CASSQSAAQYF
TRBJ1-4,TRBV10-2,-,-,TGCGCCAGCAGTGTTGGGAGGGAAAAACTGTTTTTT,CASSVGREKLFF
TRBJ2-1,TRBV3-1/TRBV3-2,-,-,TGTGCCAGCAGCCAACGAGGGACCTACAATGAGCAGTTCTTC,CASSQRGTYNEQFF
TRBJ2-5,TRBV13,TRBD1,-,TGTGCCAGCAGCTTAAGGGACAGCGACTCTCAAGAGACCCAGTACTTC,CASSLRDSDSQETQYF
TRBJ2-5,TRBV11-1,TRBD2,-,TGTGCCAGCAACCCTAGCGGGAGTTTGATGGAGACCCAGTACTTC,CASNPSGSLMETQYF
TRBJ2-2,TRBV28,-,-,TGTGCCAGCAGTTTTCGGGCCGCGCGGGGAGGCGGGGAGCTGTTTTTT,CASSFRAARGGGELFF
TRBJ2-1,TRBV18,TRBD2,-,TGTGCCAGCTCACCTGGACTAGCGGGCTACAATGAGCAGTTCTTC,CASSPGLAGYNEQFF
TRBJ1-2,TRBV4-1,-,-,TGCGCCAGCAGCCAAGATCACGTAGGACAGACTAACTATGGCTACACCTTC,CASSQDHVGQTNYGYTF
TRBJ2-7,TRBV7-2,TRBD1,few,TGTGCCAGCAGCTTAACCGGACAGGGTGTCGAGCAGTACTTC,CASSLTGQGVEQYF
TRBJ2-3,TRBV2,TRBD1,-,TGTGCCAGCAGTGAAGCAGCAGGGGGCGCAGATACGCAGTATTTT,CASSEAAGGADTQYF
TRBJ1-4,TRBV5-1,-,once,TGCGCCAGCAGATCCGGGACAACTAATGAAAAACTGTTTTTT,CASRSGTTNEKLFF
TRBJ2-1,TRBV11-2,-,-,TGTGCCAGCAGCAACTCTAGAGTGCATGAGCAGTTCTTC,CASSNSRVHEQFF
TRBJ2-1,TRBV28,TRBD2,few,TGTGCCAGCAGTTTCTCGTCTAGCGGGATGCATGAGCAGTTCTTC,CASSFSSSGMHEQFF
TRBJ2-1,TRBV7-4,TRBD2,-,TGTGCCAGCAGCTTAGCTGCGGGAGACCCGGGTAATGAGCAGTTCTTC,CASSLAAGDPGNEQFF
TRBJ2-3,TRBV6-5,TRBD1,once,TGTGCCAACTGGGACAGGTCCGTCCCAGATACGCAGTATTTT,CANWDRSVPDTQYF
TRBJ1-2,TRBV7-9,-,-,TGTGCCAGCAGCCCCCGAGGTTGGAGGGGAAAAGGGAACTATGGCTACACCTTC,CASSPRGWRGKGNYGYTF
TRBJ2-7,TRBV19,TRBD2,once,TGTGCCAGTAGTATAGGTGGAGCGGGAGCCAGGGACGAGCAGTACTTC,CASSIGGAGARDEQYF